This T cell receptor (beta chain) was profiled in a study of Graves' ophthalmopathy and Graves' hyperthyroidism. Across the study: Hyperthyroidism counted as stable given no ophthalmopathy within 18 months of follow-up. Regarding the study as a whole: Stable hyperthyroidism and ophthalmopathy were told apart by a 13-signature model, which achieved 85% to 90% sensitivity and roughly 80% specificity. Most expanded thyroid clonotypes above 0.001 frequency also appeared in blood.

Clinical symptoms, serum thyroxine, TRAb, thyroid ultrasound and orbital computed tomography were relied on for diagnosis. The CDR3 runs to 14 residues. With V trimmed by 6 bases and J by 6 bases, 7 bases remained unmatched. Germline V CDR1 and CDR2: MNHNY, SVGAGI (reference sequence). Transcripts of RNA were the source for amplifying TCR beta CDR3 regions. The first-round RT-PCR employed HTBI primers together with the Qiagen OneStep RT-PCR kit. A multiplex PCR was then performed as the second round. TCRdb processed the multiplex PCR reads anew with MiXCR; each CDR3 protein has one entry. This sample has about 1.1 million distinct CDR3 sequences; less than 45% occur once, and the top ten carry 8.5% to 14%. Concerning this clonotype itself: The antigen remains unidentified.

This chain links TRBV6-6 with TRBJ2-7, with 11 bases identical to TRBD2. The origin of this receptor is an adult man with Graves' hyperthyroidism. The sequenced material came from peripheral blood or thyroid tissue (not recorded which). The CDR3 DNA is TGTGCCAGCAGCCTAGCGGGAGGAACCTGCGAGCAGTACTTC. It specifies CASSLAGGTCEQYF.